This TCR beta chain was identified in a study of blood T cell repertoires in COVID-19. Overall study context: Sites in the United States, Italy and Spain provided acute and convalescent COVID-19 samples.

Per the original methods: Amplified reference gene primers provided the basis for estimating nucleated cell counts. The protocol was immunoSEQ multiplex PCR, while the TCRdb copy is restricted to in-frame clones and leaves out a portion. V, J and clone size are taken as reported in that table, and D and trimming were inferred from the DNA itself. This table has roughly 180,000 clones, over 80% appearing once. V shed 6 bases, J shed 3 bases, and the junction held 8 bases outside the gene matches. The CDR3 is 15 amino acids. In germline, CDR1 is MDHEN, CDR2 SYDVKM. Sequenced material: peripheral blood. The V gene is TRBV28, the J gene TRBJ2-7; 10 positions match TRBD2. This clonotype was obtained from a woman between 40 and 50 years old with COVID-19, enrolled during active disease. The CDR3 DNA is TGTGCCAGCAGAGCAGGACTAGCGGAATACTACGAGCAGTACTTC. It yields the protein CASRAGLAEYYEQYF.